The entry below describes one T cell receptor beta chain. The CDR3 is made up of 14 amino acids. Trimming left V 6 bases short and J 12 bases short, with 21 bases between. Germline V lookup: CDR1 MDHEN, CDR2 SYDVKM. Libraries were prepared by immunoSEQ multiplex PCR; TCRdb keeps only in-frame clonotypes and omits some of them. The sample includes fewer than 65,000 clones, 80% to 90% seen only once; the top ten take over 4.5%. The entry originates in a study of technical replicates of blood from a few donors. This chain uses TRBV28 with TRBJ2-1, with D maybe TRBD2 (5 bases). The sequence was collected from a human donor in good health. Some clones in this sample may be carry-over from other donors' samples. The sample taken for sequencing was PBMCs. CDR3 residues: CASRPQDPGFRQFF. CDR3 bases: TGTGCCAGCAGGCCGCAAGACCCGGGGTTTAGGCAGTTCTTC.